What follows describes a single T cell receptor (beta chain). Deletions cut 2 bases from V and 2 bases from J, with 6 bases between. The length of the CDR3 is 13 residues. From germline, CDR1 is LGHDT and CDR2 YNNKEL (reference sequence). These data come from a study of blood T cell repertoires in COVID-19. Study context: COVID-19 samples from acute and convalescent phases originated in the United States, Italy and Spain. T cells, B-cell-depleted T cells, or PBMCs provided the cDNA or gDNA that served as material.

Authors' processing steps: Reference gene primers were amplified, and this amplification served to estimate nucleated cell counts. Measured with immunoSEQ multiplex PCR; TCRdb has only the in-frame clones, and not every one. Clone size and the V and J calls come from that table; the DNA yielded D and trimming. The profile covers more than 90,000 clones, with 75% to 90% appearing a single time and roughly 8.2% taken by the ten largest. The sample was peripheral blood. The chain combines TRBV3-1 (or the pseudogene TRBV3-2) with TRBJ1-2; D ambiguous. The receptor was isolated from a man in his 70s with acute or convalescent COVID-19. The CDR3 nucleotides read TGTGCCAGCAGCCAACAGACAAACTATGGCTACACCTTC. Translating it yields CASSQQTNYGYTF.